This T cell receptor (beta chain) was profiled in a study of CXCR3-negative and CXCR3-positive naive CD8 T cells (dated by TCRdb to the late 2010s). Notes on the research overall: In total, approximately 130 million TRB reads were obtained, or roughly 1.5 +/- 0.3 million reads per library. The diversity and physicochemical repertoire analyses included ten to eleven donors pooled from two independent experiments. For the TRBV-TRBJ cluster analysis, the naive subsets came from about five donors, while the memory cells came from 3 donors.

Based on the germline V gene, the CDR1 and CDR2 sequences are MDHEN and SYDVKM. The CDR3 goes from the cysteine to the phenylalanine over 15 residues. The protein alone is recorded here. For every CD8+ T cell subset, about 300,000 cells were flow-sorted straight into RLT lysis buffer, and each subset was sorted in triplicate. Standard density gradient centrifugation was used to isolate peripheral blood mononuclear cells from buffy coats. Total RNA was extracted from sorted cells with an RNeasy Mini Kit. The investigation overall reported the following: Within the same donor, TRBV-TRBJ usage looked similar between naive CXCR3-negative and CXCR3-positive cells, but memory cells had distinct patterns. Both naive subsets had comparably high repertoire diversity, while memory CD8+ T cells had much lower repertoire diversity. CXCR3 expression partially decreased after cryopreservation, so most assays used freshly isolated PBMCs. Because surface CD5, which is linked to self-reactivity in mice, was comparable between the naive subsets, TCR interaction strength was also inferred from the physicochemical properties of TRB CDR3s.

About this clonotype itself: Its binding antigen is unknown.

Instrument on record: NextSeq 550. The Human TCR Profiling Kit (MiLaboratory) was used to prepare UMI-labeled 5' RACE TRB cDNA libraries. cDNA synthesis used the entire amount of extracted RNA, and PCR amplification then used the entire amount of cDNA produced. Libraries were prepared in parallel using an identical number of PCR cycles. Processing in the source paper ran as follows. About 49,000 +/- 11,000 unique UMI-labeled TRB cDNA molecules per library were extracted with MIGEC and MiXCR, with at least two reads per UMI required. On average, approximately 40,000 +/- 10,000 functional in-frame TRB CDR3 nucleotide clonotypes lacking stop codons were found per library. After downsampling to 5000 UMI-labeled TRB molecules per sample, diversity metrics, including normalized Shannon-Wiener and Chao1, were computed in VDJtools. For the central five CDR3 residues, VDJtools calculated physicochemical properties weighted by clonotype size, namely interaction energy, strength, volume and Kidera factor 4. The reads underwent TCRdb reprocessing, giving one record for each CDR3 protein sequence and no DNA. The V and J calls were not made by the authors but by TCRdb's processing. The sample's table covers about 48,000 distinct CDR3 sequences. Around 16% of the sample is taken by the ten largest.

Sample: memory CD8+ T cells from blood. Reading the label with the study, this specimen's cell subset or site is: conventional CD8+ memory T cells (TMEM), sorted as controls. The sequence came from a human donor in good health. Some clones in this sample may be carry-over from other donors' samples. The sequence joins TRBV28 to TRBJ1-5. The CDR3 region: CASSFGTSSNQPQHF.